These 5 T cell receptor beta chains were all obtained from the same sample, sequenced in a study of tumor-infiltrating lymphocytes in primary liver carcinoma. A constant-region primer primed TCR beta cDNA synthesis from roughly 520 ng of total RNA. The TCR beta library was amplified through three nested multiplex PCR rounds in a modified ARM-PCR procedure. The first two PCR rounds used TRBV1-TRBV30 forward primers with a C-beta reverse primer, 9 to 10 cycles each. In TCRdb, the multiplex PCR reads were re-called with MiXCR into one record per CDR3 protein. The profile shows roughly 49,000 distinct CDR3 sequences, roughly 80% of them singletons. Unsorted bulk tissue, about 19-32 mg of it, served as the source for co-extraction of RNA and DNA. The specimen sequenced was liver tumor tissue from sampling region 5. Subset reported: tumor region T5, tumor centre. Receptor source: a middle-aged man with primary liver carcinoma and hepatitis B virus infection.

This clonotype was seen at least ten times. This chain links TRBV7-3 with TRBJ2-2; 7 bases match TRBD2. V gave up 4 bases and J gave up 1 base; unmatched junction bases: 9. In germline, CDR1 is SGHTA, CDR2 FQGTGA. This CDR3 has 17 residues. The CDR3 here is CASSSTLGRGNTGELFF. As DNA, the CDR3 is TGTGCCAGCAGCTCCACCCTGGGGAGGGGGAACACCGGGGAGCTGTTTTTT.

This clonotype was counted ten times or more. This chain joins TRBV6-2 or TRBV6-3 and TRBJ1-5, with a weak D call TRBD1 (6 bases). The V end was cut by 8 bases, the J end by 0 bases, with 23 bases between. From germline, CDR1 is MNHEY and CDR2 SVGEGT. The CDR3 covers 18 residues. This chain's CDR3 is CASGSTLSGRGSNQPQHF. DNA of the CDR3: TGTGCCAGCGGCTCGACCTTATCGGGCAGGGGTAGCAATCAGCCCCAGCATTTT.

As regards this clonotype: This CDR3 is missing its conserved last phenylalanine or tryptophan, likely due to a read error. This chain uses TRBV12-3 or TRBV12-4 with TRBJ2-5; D unresolved. There are 13 residues in the CDR3. The V end was cut by 3 bases, the J end by 5 bases, with 10 bases between. The CDR3 spells CASSLGIQETQYL. The DNA for the CDR3 is TGTGCCAGCAGTTTGGGGATACAGGAGACCCAGTACTTA.

Comment on this clonotype: The final CDR3 position lacks the conserved phenylalanine or tryptophan, pointing to a likely read error. This sequence joins TRBV11-2 and TRBJ2-7, with D possibly being TRBD1 (5 bases). The germline CDR1 and CDR2 sequences are SGHAT and FQNNGV. The CDR3 totals 14 residues. CDR3 amino acids: CTSSLYARGYEQYS. Written as DNA, the CDR3 is TGTACCAGCAGCTTATATGCTAGGGGCTACGAGCAGTACTCC.

For this clonotype: The junction shows a germline mismatch at one end, possibly a read error. The J gene is TRBJ2-3, the V gene TRBV11-1, with D possibly matching TRBD2 (5 bases). The CDR3 loop spans 15 amino acids. Germline loops: CDR1 SGHAT, CDR2 FQDESV (reference sequence). The CDR3 reads CACILPREITDTQYF. Written as DNA, the CDR3 is TGTGCCTGCATTTTGCCGAGGGAGATCACAGATACACAGTATTTT.